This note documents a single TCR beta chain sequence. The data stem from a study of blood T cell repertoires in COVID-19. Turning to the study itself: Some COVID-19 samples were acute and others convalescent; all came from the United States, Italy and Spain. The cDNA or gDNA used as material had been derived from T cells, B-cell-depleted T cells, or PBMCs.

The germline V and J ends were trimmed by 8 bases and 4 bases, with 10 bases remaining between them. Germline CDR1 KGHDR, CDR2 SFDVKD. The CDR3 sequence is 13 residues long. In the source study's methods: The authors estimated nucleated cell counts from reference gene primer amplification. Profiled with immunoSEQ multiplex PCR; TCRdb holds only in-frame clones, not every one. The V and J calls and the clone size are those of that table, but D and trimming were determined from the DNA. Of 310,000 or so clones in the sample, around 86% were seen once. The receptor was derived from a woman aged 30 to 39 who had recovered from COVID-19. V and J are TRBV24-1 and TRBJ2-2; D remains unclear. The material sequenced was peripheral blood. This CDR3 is CATTSPSTGELFF. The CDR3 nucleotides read TGTGCCACCACTAGTCCGAGCACCGGGGAGCTGTTTTTT.